These T cell receptor beta chains were read from a single sample in a study of CD8+ T cells in alopecia areata. Clones were read by immunoSEQ multiplex PCR, and TCRdb kept only the in-frame ones, dropping some. The table includes 110,000 to 150,000 clones, about two thirds detected once. What was sequenced was CD8+ T cells sorted from blood. All receptors come from a human donor in good health. The CDR3 runs from the conserved cysteine through the conserved F or W. The order of the fields is clone size, D gene, V gene, J gene, CDR3 protein, CDR3 DNA. A D gene is named only where the DNA matches it firmly. Some rows mark clone size as missing; the rest say once, few, many or name a class of expanded clone.

size: NA
D: TRBD1
V: TRBV23-1
J: TRBJ1-5
CDR3: CASHLSGGQGAQPQHF
DNA: TGCGCCAGCCACCTAAGTGGAGGACAGGGGGCACAGCCCCAGCATTTT

size: NA
D: TRBD1
V: TRBV7-9
J: TRBJ2-2
CDR3: CASSLEDRAELFF
DNA: TGTGCCAGCAGCTTAGAGGACAGGGCCGAACTGTTTTTT

size: NA
D: TRBD1
V: TRBV25-1
J: TRBJ2-7
CDR3: CASNRPGQGMYF
DNA: TGTGCCAGCAATAGACCGGGACAGGGGATGTACTTC

size: NA
D: NA
V: TRBV7-2
J: TRBJ2-7
CDR3: CASSRNRDSSYEQYF
DNA: TGTGCCAGCAGCAGAAACCGGGACTCCTCCTACGAGCAGTACTTC

size: few
D: NA
V: TRBV6-6
J: TRBJ2-7
CDR3: CASSARQTGEQYF
DNA: TGTGCCAGCAGTGCGCGACAGACGGGCGAGCAGTACTTC

size: NA
D: NA
V: TRBV4-1
J: TRBJ1-3
CDR3: CASSRMRALAALSGNTIYF
DNA: TGCGCCAGCAGCCGCATGCGAGCACTCGCAGCTCTCTCTGGAAACACCATATATTTT

size: NA
D: TRBD1
V: TRBV7-9
J: TRBJ2-7
CDR3: CASSGGQNYEQYF
DNA: TGTGCCAGCAGCGGGGGACAGAACTACGAGCAGTACTTC

size: NA
D: NA
V: TRBV28
J: TRBJ2-5
CDR3: CASSPTRVWGETQYF
DNA: TGTGCCAGCAGCCCCACCCGGGTATGGGGGGAGACCCAGTACTTC

size: NA
D: TRBD1
V: TRBV29-1
J: TRBJ1-1
CDR3: CSGRTGIEAFF
DNA: TGCAGCGGCCGGACAGGGATTGAAGCTTTCTTT

size: NA
D: NA
V: TRBV29-1
J: TRBJ1-2
CDR3: CSVLGQDYGYTF
DNA: TGCAGCGTTTTAGGACAAGACTATGGCTACACCTTC

size: NA
D: TRBD2
V: TRBV29-1
J: TRBJ2-1
CDR3: CSAQAGVFPEQFF
DNA: TGCAGCGCCCAAGCGGGAGTCTTCCCCGAGCAGTTCTTC

size: once
D: TRBD1
V: TRBV5-4
J: TRBJ1-2
CDR3: CASTTGAYSGYTF
DNA: TGTGCCAGCACGACAGGGGCGTATAGTGGCTACACCTTC

size: NA
D: NA
V: TRBV29-1
J: TRBJ2-7
CDR3: CSVWNKGYSYEQYF
DNA: TGCAGCGTTTGGAACAAGGGGTACTCCTACGAGCAGTACTTC

size: NA
D: NA
V: TRBV6-1
J: TRBJ2-1
CDR3: CASSERAVLHDEQFF
DNA: TGTGCCAGCAGTGAACGGGCGGTTCTTCACGATGAGCAGTTCTTC

size: NA
D: NA
V: TRBV11-2
J: TRBJ2-2
CDR3: CATRAGELFF
DNA: TGTGCCACCCGGGCCGGGGAGCTGTTTTTT

size: NA
D: TRBD1
V: TRBV13
J: TRBJ2-5
CDR3: CASSFVGGASQETQYF
DNA: TGTGCCAGCAGCTTCGTAGGGGGCGCAAGCCAAGAGACCCAGTACTTC

size: NA
D: NA
V: TRBV6-6
J: TRBJ1-1
CDR3: CASTRQSPNTEAFF
DNA: TGTGCCAGCACCAGACAGTCTCCGAACACTGAAGCTTTCTTT

size: NA
D: NA
V: TRBV6-5
J: TRBJ2-7
CDR3: CASSSTGYEQYF
DNA: TGTGCCAGCAGTTCGACTGGCTACGAGCAGTACTTC

size: NA
D: NA
V: TRBV28
J: TRBJ2-5
CDR3: CASRPEARRETQYF
DNA: TGTGCCAGCAGACCCGAGGCCCGTCGAGAGACCCAGTACTTC

size: NA
D: NA
V: TRBV6-1
J: TRBJ1-1
CDR3: CASSETEDRDTEAFF
DNA: TGTGCCAGCAGTGAAACCGAGGATAGGGACACTGAAGCTTTCTTT

size: NA
D: NA
V: TRBV9
J: TRBJ2-4
CDR3: CASSVGGQPGNIQYF
DNA: TGTGCCAGCAGCGTAGGGGGACAACCGGGGAACATTCAGTACTTC

size: NA
D: TRBD1
V: TRBV6-5
J: TRBJ2-7
CDR3: CASRNRGPYEQYF
DNA: TGTGCCAGCAGAAACAGGGGTCCCTACGAGCAGTACTTC

size: few
D: NA
V: TRBV25-1
J: TRBJ2-3
CDR3: CASSGTLTDTQYF
DNA: TGTGCCAGCAGCGGAACTCTCACAGATACGCAGTATTTT

size: NA
D: TRBD1
V: TRBV2
J: TRBJ2-2
CDR3: CASSEAQRQGPGELFF
DNA: TGTGCCAGCAGTGAAGCGCAACGACAGGGGCCCGGGGAGCTGTTTTTT

size: NA
D: NA
V: TRBV27
J: TRBJ1-5
CDR3: CASSQPQHF
DNA: TGTGCCAGCAGCCAGCCCCAGCATTTT

size: many
D: NA
V: TRBV29-1
J: TRBJ2-2
CDR3: CSVDGMGGELFF
DNA: TGCAGCGTTGACGGGATGGGGGGGGAGCTGTTTTTT

size: NA
D: TRBD1
V: TRBV27
J: TRBJ2-5
CDR3: CASSLLTGDETQYF
DNA: TGTGCCAGCAGTTTATTGACAGGGGATGAGACCCAGTACTTC

size: NA
D: NA
V: TRBV7-9
J: TRBJ2-1
CDR3: CASSFDGRRPNEQFF
DNA: TGTGCCAGCAGCTTTGACGGGAGAAGACCCAATGAGCAGTTCTTC

size: once
D: TRBD2
V: TRBV27
J: TRBJ2-1
CDR3: CASRTSGRPNNEQFF
DNA: TGTGCCAGCAGGACTAGCGGGAGGCCCAACAATGAGCAGTTCTTC

size: NA
D: TRBD1
V: TRBV28
J: TRBJ2-3
CDR3: CASSQLTGEDTQYF
DNA: TGTGCCAGCAGTCAACTCACAGGGGAGGATACGCAGTATTTT

size: NA
D: NA
V: TRBV30
J: TRBJ1-1
CDR3: CAWRLTREAFF
DNA: TGTGCCTGGAGACTGACCAGGGAAGCTTTCTTT

size: NA
D: TRBD2
V: TRBV27
J: TRBJ2-1
CDR3: CASSLEGTSGYNEQFF
DNA: TGTGCCAGCAGTTTAGAAGGGACTAGCGGCTACAATGAGCAGTTCTTC

size: NA
D: NA
V: TRBV10-3
J: TRBJ2-7
CDR3: CAISGDSLSYEQYF
DNA: TGTGCCATCAGTGGAGACTCGCTTTCCTACGAGCAGTACTTC

size: NA
D: TRBD2
V: TRBV4-1
J: TRBJ2-1
CDR3: CASSQGTGLPFYNEQFF
DNA: TGCGCCAGCAGCCAAGGTACGGGACTACCCTTTTACAATGAGCAGTTCTTC

size: medium-sized
D: NA
V: TRBV27
J: TRBJ2-7
CDR3: CASSLIATGYEQYF
DNA: TGTGCCAGCAGTTTAATTGCCACAGGCTACGAGCAGTACTTC

size: NA
D: NA
V: TRBV7-9
J: TRBJ1-1
CDR3: CASSWVGTEAFF
DNA: TGTGCCAGCAGCTGGGTGGGGACTGAAGCTTTCTTT

size: NA
D: NA
V: TRBV20-1
J: TRBJ2-7
CDR3: CSVVPTYEQYF
DNA: TGCAGTGTAGTCCCGACATACGAGCAGTACTTC

size: NA
D: TRBD2
V: TRBV7-9
J: TRBJ2-7
CDR3: CASSTGTSGNPYEQYF
DNA: TGTGCCAGCAGCACCGGGACTAGCGGGAATCCCTACGAGCAGTACTTC

size: NA
D: NA
V: TRBV6-1
J: TRBJ2-1
CDR3: CASSEQQGLNEQFF
DNA: TGTGCCAGCAGTGAACAACAGGGTCTCAATGAGCAGTTCTTC

size: once
D: NA
V: TRBV4-1
J: TRBJ1-1
CDR3: CASSSSGVKNTEAFF
DNA: TGCGCCAGCAGCTCGAGCGGGGTGAAGAACACTGAAGCTTTCTTT

size: NA
D: NA
V: TRBV7-2
J: TRBJ2-1
CDR3: CASSLGSGAEQFF
DNA: TGTGCCAGCAGCTTAGGTTCAGGGGCTGAGCAGTTCTTC

size: NA
D: NA
V: TRBV4-1
J: TRBJ1-1
CDR3: CASSHSVLQTEAFF
DNA: TGCGCCAGCAGCCATTCGGTCCTACAGACCGAAGCTTTCTTT